These 9 T cell receptor beta chains share one sample of origin, sequenced in a study of T-cell memory formation after mild COVID-19 (dated by TCRdb to about 2021). The library was made by 5' RACE. The sequencing machine was an Illumina NovaSeq 6000. TCRdb cleaned the public reads at Q25 with fastp, built clones with MiXCR and kept in-frame beta chains. CDR3 protein sequences are deduplicated, and each keeps its most common genes and DNA. The sample includes about 180,000 distinct CDR3 sequences, with about a fifth observed a single time. Clones ranked in the top ten supply approximately 4% of the sample. The specimen was PBMCs or a T cell subset sorted from them (not recorded which). These receptors were taken from a young man who had mild COVID-19 (a few samples of this study predate the infection). The sample titles of this study are shuffled in the database, so cell type and time point are left out; the donor was told from shared clones.

The J gene is TRBJ1-5, the V gene TRBV27; weak D call: TRBD1 (6 bases). Trimming removed 5 bases at V and 0 bases at J, with 20 bases between. The CDR3 runs to 18 residues. Germline assignment: CDR1 MNHEY and CDR2 SMNVEV (reference sequence). In DNA form, the CDR3 reads TGTGCCAGCAGTCCCCTACAGGGCCGAGTGCCTAGCAATCAGCCCCAGCATTTT. Its translation is CASSPLQGRVPSNQPQHF.

J is TRBJ2-7 and V is TRBV5-1; TRBD1 or TRBD2 may be the D gene (7 bases each). Germline lookup yields CDR1 SGHRS and CDR2 YFSETQ. V gave up 4 bases and J gave up 3 bases, with 14 bases separating them. The CDR3 covers 14 residues. The CDR3: CASSVQGGHYEQYV. In DNA form, the CDR3 reads TGCGCCAGCAGCGTTCAGGGGGGGCACTACGAGCAGTACGTC.

This clonotype has a handful of counts. The V gene is TRBV5-1, the J gene TRBJ1-1; D is undetermined. The V gene lost 4 bases and the J gene lost 7 bases, with 8 bases spanning the gap. CDR3 size: 11 residues. Germline V CDR1 and CDR2: SGHRS, YFSETQ. For the CDR3, the DNA is TGCGCCAGCAGCGCTGATAGTGAAGCTTTCTTT. Residues: CASSADSEAFF.

This clonotype was counted between two and nine times. J is TRBJ2-7 and V is TRBV5-1; the match to TRBD2 covers 12 bases. After removal of 0 bases from V and 4 bases from J, the junction contained 2 bases not matched to a gene. CDR1 and CDR2 (germline): SGHRS, YFSETQ. This CDR3 has 15 amino acids. CDR3 in DNA: TGCGCCAGCAGCTTGGGACTAGCGGGGGTGTACGAGCAGTACGTC. It specifies CASSLGLAGVYEQYV.

This clonotype was counted at least ten times. The chain has TRBV5-1 and TRBJ1-1; D gene ambiguous. The germline CDR1 and CDR2 sequences are SGHRS and YFSETQ. V lost 4 bases, J lost 1 base, and 11 bases lay in between. The CDR3 contains 14 residues. The CDR3 DNA sequence: TGCGCCAGCAGCCCCGATGGGCGGAACACTGAAGCTTTCTTT. The encoded protein is CASSPDGRNTEAFF.

This clonotype rates as medium-sized. This rearrangement joins TRBV7-2 to TRBJ2-7; TRBD1 matches at 7 bases. The CDR3 sequence is 14 residues long. After removal of 4 bases from V and 3 bases from J, the junction contained 6 bases not matched to a gene. Germline CDR1 and CDR2: SGHTA and FQGNSA. Here the CDR3 DNA reads TGTGCCAGCAGCTCCGGGACAGATTACTACGAGCAGTACTTC. It encodes CASSSGTDYYEQYF. The whole variable domain, remainder taken from reference TRBV7-2 and TRBJ2-7, is GAGVSQSPSNKVTEKGKDVELRCDPISGHTALYWYRQSLGQGLEFLIYFQGNSAPDKSGLPSDRFSAERTGGSVSTLTIQRTQQEDSAVYLCASSSGTDYYEQYFGPGTRLTVT.

The chain has TRBV7-9 and TRBJ2-7, with D hard to call. The CDR3 runs 13 residues. Trimming shortened V by 3 bases and J by 5 bases, and 11 bases separated the two germline ends. Germline V gene sequence: CDR1 SEHNR, CDR2 FQNEAQ (reference sequence). As DNA, the CDR3 is TGTGCCAGCAGCTTTTCCAGTACTGACGAGCAGTACGTC. Protein product: CASSFSSTDEQYV.

The chain carries TRBV28 and TRBJ2-2; 7 bases line up with TRBD2. After removal of 6 bases from V and 0 bases from J, the junction contained 4 bases not matched to a gene. The CDR3 sequence is 15 residues long. Germline values: CDR1 MDHEN, CDR2 SYDVKM. The CDR3 region has the DNA TGTGCCAGCAGCCGCACTAGCGCGAACACCGGGGAGCTGTTTTTT. This sequence encodes CASSRTSANTGELFF.

The table lists this clonotype with a few counts. This chain connects TRBV4-3 to TRBJ2-3; D gene ambiguous. Trimming removed 4 bases at V and 6 bases at J, with 11 bases between. The CDR3 has 13 residues. CDR1 LGHNA and CDR2 YSLEER come from the germline V gene. DNA for the CDR3: TGCGCCAGCAGCCCAGGTATTACGGATACGCAGTATTTT. It is translated as CASSPGITDTQYF.